This T cell receptor (beta chain) was identified during a study of blood T cell repertoires in COVID-19. Those enrolled, adults aged roughly 18 to 89 years, came from some 23 US areas. Assay: immunoSEQ multiplex PCR; the TCRdb copy retains only in-frame clones and omits some. The sample lists 70,000 to 90,000 clones, roughly 91% occurring once. Germline V gene lookup returns CDR1 ENHRY and CDR2 SYGVKD. The V end lost 7 bases, the J end lost 3 bases, and 13 bases lay between the germline ends. This CDR3 is 13 amino acids long. This sequence was found in a woman aged 45-59 years with acute COVID-19. Material for sequencing was PBMCs or T cells enriched from blood (not recorded which). V is TRBV10-3 and J is TRBJ2-7; D is perhaps TRBD2 (6 bases). CDR3 bases: TGTGCCATCAATCGGGAGAGAAACTACGAGCAGTACTTC. Translating it yields CAINRERNYEQYF.